These 11 T cell receptor beta chains were sequenced from one sample in a study of vaccination effects on CD4 cells after COVID-19. Sequencing in the ViraFEST assay came after antigen-specific CD4+ T cells had been expanded with viral peptide pools, which were used to stimulate PBMC. Culturing for about 10 days preceded CD4+ T cell isolation. Participants were given two doses of BNT162b2 or mRNA-1273 vaccine. No antigen is known for these receptors. Only in-frame clones appear in the TCRdb table, and some are missing; sequencing was by immunoSEQ multiplex PCR. The sample includes about 69,000 clones, about 74% of them seen just once. This specimen consisted of CD4+ T cells from PBMCs cultured with HCoV-229E spike peptides, obtained after COVID-19 vaccination. The source is a human donor who received a COVID-19 vaccine.

The rearrangement joins TRBV6-1 to TRBJ1-5, with D unresolved. The V end lost 0 bases, the J end lost 0 bases, and 9 bases lay between the germline ends. Looked up from germline, CDR1 is MNHNS and CDR2 is SASEGT. This CDR3 spans 16 amino acids. The CDR3 nucleotides read TGTGCCAGCAGTGAAGCAAGAAGGCGTAGCAATCAGCCCCAGCATTTT. Amino acids: CASSEARRRSNQPQHF.

In this sample, this clone turned up a few times. The rearrangement joins TRBV18 to TRBJ2-2; D is perhaps TRBD1 (6 bases). CDR1 and CDR2 (germline): KGHSH, LQKENI. The CDR3 contains 16 residues. V was cut by 0 bases and J by 2 bases, with 10 bases left in between. CDR3: CASSPPGTLNTGELFF. In DNA, the CDR3 is TGTGCCAGCTCACCACCCGGGACACTAAACACCGGGGAGCTGTTTTTT.

The rearrangement joins TRBV12-3 or TRBV12-4 to TRBJ1-2; D possibly corresponds to TRBD1 (6 bases). This CDR3 is built from 13 residues. V was pared by 5 bases and J by 7 bases, with 14 bases between. CDR3 loop: CASSADSSGGYTF. The CDR3 coding sequence is TGTGCCAGCAGTGCGGACAGCTCGGGTGGCTACACCTTC.

The genes are TRBV28 and TRBJ2-7, with 9 bases that match TRBD1. The germline V gene encodes CDR1 MDHEN and CDR2 SYDVKM. This CDR3 spans 14 amino acids. V shed 4 bases, J shed 5 bases, and the junction held 6 bases outside the gene matches. CDR3 bases: TGTGCCAGCAGTTCGCCTTGGACAGGGGACGAGCAGTACGTC. Residues: CASSSPWTGDEQYV.

This clone appeared a single time. The chain has TRBV9 and TRBJ2-3; TRBD1 matches 8 bases. Germline V gene sequence: CDR1 SGDLS, CDR2 YYNGEE. V lost 1 base, J lost 6 bases, and 4 bases stayed unmatched. CDR3 length: 14 residues. The CDR3: CASSVRQGTDTQYF. CDR3 coding DNA: TGTGCCAGCAGCGTAAGACAGGGGACGGATACGCAGTATTTT.

The genes are TRBV5-5 and TRBJ2-4, with TRBD2 identical over 7 bases. With V trimmed by 1 base and J by 5 bases, 3 bases remained unmatched. Germline V gene lookup returns CDR1 SGHKS and CDR2 YYEKEE (reference sequence). The CDR3 length is 14 residues. The CDR3 bases are TGTGCCAGCAGCTTGCTGGCGGGGGAAAACATTCAGTACTTC. This gives the protein CASSLLAGENIQYF.

The chain combines TRBV30 with TRBJ1-1; D is uncertain. Between the trimmed V and J ends, which lost 3 bases and 1 base, there was a span of 9 bases. Germline V CDR1 and CDR2: GTSNPN, SVGIG (reference sequence). The CDR3 runs 13 residues. The CDR3 nucleotides read TGTGCCTGGAGCCGGCACCCGAACACTGAAGCTTTCTTT. It specifies CAWSRHPNTEAFF.

This clone was seen a handful of times. This chain uses TRBV30 with TRBJ2-7, with D uncertain. Germline lookup yields CDR1 GTSNPN and CDR2 SVGIG (reference sequence). The CDR3 loop spans 13 amino acids. Trimming took off 2 bases at V and 6 bases at J, with 14 bases between the two ends. The CDR3 sequence: CAWSPHPDAEQYV. Here the CDR3 DNA reads TGTGCCTGGAGTCCCCACCCGGACGCCGAGCAGTACGTC.

This clone was counted only a few times. V is TRBV6-4 and J is TRBJ2-2, with D perhaps TRBD1 (5 bases). V was shortened by 5 bases and J by 5 bases, with 18 bases between the two germline ends. CDR3 length: 16 residues. In germline, CDR1 is MRHNA, CDR2 SNTAGT. CDR3 nucleotide sequence: TGTGCCAGCAGTCCCACAGGCTATTCCGGGACCGGGGAGCTGTTTTTT. It codes for CASSPTGYSGTGELFF.

The chain employs TRBV10-1 and TRBJ2-7; the D is unclear. The ends were cut back, 6 bases at V and 4 bases at J, with 7 bases in the middle. The germline V gene has CDR1 WNHNN and CDR2 SYGVQD (reference sequence). This CDR3 region has 11 residues. The CDR3 protein is CASSDRYEQYV. The CDR3 coding sequence is TGCGCCAGCAGCGACCGGTACGAGCAGTACGTC.

V and J are TRBV6-1 and TRBJ2-1, with a weak D call TRBD2 (5 bases). This CDR3 has 19 amino acids. Germline CDR1 is MNHNS and CDR2 is SASEGT. Trimming removed 2 bases at V and 0 bases at J, with 20 bases between. CDR3 protein: CASSESLLGGQSSYNEQFF. The CDR3 nucleotides are TGTGCCAGCAGTGAAAGTCTCCTTGGCGGGCAGAGCTCCTACAATGAGCAGTTCTTC.